This is a list of T cell receptor beta chains from one sample in a study of OX40 agonist ivuxolimab in advanced cancers. Some clones are missing from TCRdb's copy, which holds only in-frame ones; the method was immunoSEQ multiplex PCR. The sample holds roughly 28,000 clones, approximately 84% seen once. Sequenced here: CD4+ or CD8+ T cells sorted from blood, sampled in a trial of the OX40 agonist ivuxolimab. These TCRs come from an adult with an advanced solid tumor such as melanoma, head and neck, liver or kidney cancer. The CDR3 runs from the conserved cysteine through the conserved F or W. D genes are given only for firm matches. The listing skips clone size in some rows; elsewhere it reads once, few, many or a size class.

cdr3_aa cdr3_nt v_call d_call j_call clone_size
CASSFMSTSSYNEQFF TGTGCCAGCAGCTTTATGTCCACGAGCTCCTACAATGAGCAGTTCTTC TRBV7-8 . TRBJ2-1 .
CASSYMVDYTEAFF TGTGCCAGCAGTTACATGGTGGATTACACTGAAGCTTTCTTT TRBV6-5 . TRBJ1-1 .
CASSPLPTGGGYEQYF TGCGCCAGCAGCCCTTTGCCGACAGGGGGGGGCTACGAGCAGTACTTC TRBV4-1 TRBD1 TRBJ2-7 .
CASSLRRGDSYEQYF TGTGCCAGCAGCTTGCGCAGGGGGGACTCCTACGAGCAGTACTTC TRBV11-2 . TRBJ2-7 .
CASSLAVEGAGEQYF TGTGCCAGCAGCTTAGCGGTGGAGGGGGCCGGGGAGCAGTACTTC TRBV7-6 . TRBJ2-7 .
CASLGAGELFF TGTGCCAGCCTCGGGGCCGGGGAGCTGTTTTTT TRBV9 . TRBJ2-2 .
CASSFAGTYEQYF TGTGCCAGCAGTTTCGCCGGCACCTACGAGCAGTACTTC TRBV28 . TRBJ2-7 .
CASSEGTVLYQPQHF TGTGCCAGCAGCGAAGGGACCGTTCTTTATCAGCCCCAGCATTTT TRBV9 . TRBJ1-5 .
CASSERSNTEAFF TGTGCCAGCAGCGAGCGATCGAACACTGAAGCTTTCTTT TRBV9 . TRBJ1-1 .
CASSVERGGTPPYEQYF TGTGCCAGCAGCGTAGAAAGGGGAGGGACTCCACCCTACGAGCAGTACTTC TRBV9 TRBD2 TRBJ2-7 .
CASSVGEGYHEQYF TGTGCCAGCAGCGTAGGAGAAGGGTACCACGAGCAGTACTTC TRBV9 . TRBJ2-7 .
CASSSGTGHF TGTGCCAGCAGCTCCGGGACAGGACACTTC TRBV5-8 TRBD1 TRBJ1-2 .
CASSTLWDRDYEQYF TGTGCCAGCAGTACCCTTTGGGACAGGGACTACGAGCAGTACTTC TRBV28 TRBD1 TRBJ2-7 medium-sized
CAISESSSGGSYNEQFF TGTGCCATCAGTGAGTCGTCTAGCGGGGGTTCCTACAATGAGCAGTTCTTC TRBV10-3 TRBD2 TRBJ2-1 .
CASSSFYRVLAGANVLTF TGCGCCAGCAGCTCCTTTTACAGGGTTCTGGCAGGGGCCAACGTCCTGACTTTC TRBV5-1 . TRBJ2-6 .
CASSFPQGARNTEAFF TGTGCCAGCAGCTTTCCACAGGGGGCTAGGAACACTGAAGCTTTCTTT TRBV7-6 TRBD1 TRBJ1-1 .
CASSIGGGTEAFF TGTGCCAGTAGTATAGGCGGAGGGACTGAAGCTTTCTTT TRBV19 . TRBJ1-1 .
CASSLGTGETYEQYF TGCGCCAGCAGCTTGGGGACAGGGGAGACCTACGAGCAGTACTTC TRBV5-1 TRBD1 TRBJ2-7 .
CASSYGRGTEAFF TGTGCCAGCAGTTACGGCAGGGGGACTGAAGCTTTCTTT TRBV6-5 TRBD1 TRBJ1-1 .
CASSLGHTYEQYF TGTGCCAGCAGCTTAGGTCACACCTACGAGCAGTACTTC TRBV11-3 . TRBJ2-7 .
CASSRRDMAGTGNEQYF TGCGCCAGCAGCCGCCGGGATATGGCCGGGACAGGGAACGAGCAGTACTTC TRBV5-1 TRBD1 TRBJ2-7 .
CASSPAGTENQPQHF TGTGCCAGCAGCCCGGCAGGGACCGAGAATCAGCCCCAGCATTTT TRBV11-2 . TRBJ1-5 .
CASTPWAMGSYEQYF TGTGCCAGCACCCCCTGGGCAATGGGCAGCTACGAGCAGTACTTC TRBV5-5 . TRBJ2-7 .
CASSPMWGGSNEQFF TGTGCCAGCAGTCCCATGTGGGGGGGGAGCAATGAGCAGTTCTTC TRBV27 TRBD2 TRBJ2-1 many
CASSSGAGRGGQETQYF TGTGCCAGCAGTAGCGGGGCGGGAAGGGGTGGGCAAGAGACCCAGTACTTC TRBV27 TRBD2 TRBJ2-5 .
CASSQGTGSDEQYF TGCGCCAGCAGCCAAGGGACAGGGTCCGACGAGCAGTACTTC TRBV4-1 TRBD1 TRBJ2-7 .
CASSPRGTGVIREQYF TGTGCCAGCAGCCCACGAGGGACAGGGGTAATTCGCGAGCAGTACTTC TRBV7-8 TRBD1 TRBJ2-7 .
CASSIGLAGYNEQFF TGTGCCAGTAGTATAGGGCTAGCGGGGTACAATGAGCAGTTCTTC TRBV19 TRBD2 TRBJ2-1 .
CASTLGGYSYNSPLHF TGTGCCAGCACTCTCGGGGGGTACTCCTATAATTCACCCCTCCACTTT TRBV6-6 . TRBJ1-6 .
CASSPSGGEQFF TGTGCCAGCAGCCCCAGTGGTGGAGAGCAGTTCTTC TRBV7-9 . TRBJ2-1 .
CAISEGWDQPQHF TGTGCCATCAGTGAGGGGTGGGATCAGCCCCAGCATTTT TRBV10-3 . TRBJ1-5 .
CASSAQVGQAGEQYF TGTGCCAGCAGCGCCCAGGTGGGACAAGCAGGCGAGCAGTACTTC TRBV5-4 . TRBJ2-7 .
CASRLQILNTEAFF TGTGCCAGCAGGTTACAGATACTGAACACTGAAGCTTTCTTT TRBV27 . TRBJ1-1 .
CAIKGQNTGELFF TGTGCCATCAAGGGACAGAACACCGGGGAGCTGTTTTTT TRBV7-9 . TRBJ2-2 .
CAWSHRGIYEQYF TGTGCCTGGAGTCACAGGGGAATCTACGAGCAGTACTTC TRBV30 TRBD1 TRBJ2-7 .
CATRGLNYEQYF TGTGCCACCAGAGGACTGAACTACGAGCAGTACTTC TRBV15 . TRBJ2-7 once
CASSLAGPNEQFF TGTGCCAGCAGTTTAGCGGGGCCCAATGAGCAGTTCTTC TRBV6-5 TRBD2 TRBJ2-1 .
CASSSSGGANEQFF TGTGCCAGCAGTTCTAGCGGGGGGGCAAATGAGCAGTTCTTC TRBV6-5 TRBD2 TRBJ2-1 .
CASRGYTGELFF TGTGCCAGCCGGGGCTACACCGGGGAGCTGTTTTTT TRBV6-1 . TRBJ2-2 .
CASLVTEAFF TGTGCCAGCCTCGTCACTGAAGCTTTCTTT TRBV19 . TRBJ1-1 few
CASSEGVAYTGELFF TGTGCCAGCAGTGAAGGCGTCGCGTACACCGGGGAGCTGTTTTTT TRBV6-1 . TRBJ2-2 .
CASSEGRIAMNTEAFF TGTGCCAGCAGTGAAGGACGGATTGCGATGAACACTGAAGCTTTCTTT TRBV6-1 . TRBJ1-1 .
CASSLLAGQGGSPREGYTF TGCGCCAGCAGCCTTTTGGCGGGACAGGGCGGATCGCCCCGAGAAGGCTACACCTTC TRBV4-1 TRBD1 TRBJ1-2 .
CASSRGGVAETQYF TGTGCCAGCAGTAGGGGAGGGGTGGCGGAGACCCAGTACTTC TRBV28 TRBD2 TRBJ2-5 .
CASSVVFGGLYNEQFF TGTGCCAGCAGCGTAGTCTTCGGGGGACTCTACAATGAGCAGTTCTTC TRBV5-4 . TRBJ2-1 .
CASSLRGSAEAFF TGTGCCAGCAGTCTCAGGGGGAGCGCTGAAGCTTTCTTT TRBV27 TRBD1 TRBJ1-1 .
CASSPRKGSNQPQHF TGTGCCAGCAGCCCCAGGAAGGGTAGCAATCAGCCCCAGCATTTT TRBV4-2 . TRBJ1-5 .
CASGLGTGRDIQYF TGTGCTAGTGGTTTAGGGACAGGGAGGGACATTCAGTACTTC TRBV12-5 TRBD1 TRBJ2-4 .
CASTQNSLTSHEQYF TGTGCCAGCACCCAAAATTCACTCACCAGCCACGAGCAGTACTTC TRBV27 . TRBJ2-7 .
CASSDFGTLHF TGTGCCAGCAGTGATTTTGGGACCCTCCACTTT TRBV6-5 . TRBJ1-6 .
CASSPGGEQYF TGTGCCAGCAGTCCTGGTGGCGAGCAGTACTTC TRBV6-5 . TRBJ2-7 .
CASSLGGQPQHF TGCGCCAGCAGTTTAGGGGGTCAGCCCCAGCATTTT TRBV27 . TRBJ1-5 .
CASSFGQGEYNEQFF TGTGCCAGCAGCTTTGGGCAGGGGGAGTACAATGAGCAGTTCTTC TRBV7-9 TRBD1 TRBJ2-1 few